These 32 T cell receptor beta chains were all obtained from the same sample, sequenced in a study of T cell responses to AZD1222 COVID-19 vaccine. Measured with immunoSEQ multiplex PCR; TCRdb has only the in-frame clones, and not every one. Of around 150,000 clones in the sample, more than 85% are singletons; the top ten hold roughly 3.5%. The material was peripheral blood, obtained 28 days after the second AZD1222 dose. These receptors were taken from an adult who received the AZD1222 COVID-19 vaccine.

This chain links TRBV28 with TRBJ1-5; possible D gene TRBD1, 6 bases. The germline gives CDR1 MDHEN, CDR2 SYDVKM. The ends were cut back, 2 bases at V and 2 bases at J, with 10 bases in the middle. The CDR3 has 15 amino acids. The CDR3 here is CASSLPGAGNQPQHF. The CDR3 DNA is TGTGCCAGCAGTTTACCAGGGGCGGGCAATCAGCCCCAGCATTTT.

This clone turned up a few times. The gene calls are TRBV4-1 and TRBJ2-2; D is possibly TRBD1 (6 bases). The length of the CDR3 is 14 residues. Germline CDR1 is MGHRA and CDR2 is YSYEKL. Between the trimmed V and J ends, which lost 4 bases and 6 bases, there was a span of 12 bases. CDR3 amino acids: CASSPLQGSGELFF. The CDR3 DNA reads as TGCGCCAGCAGCCCTCTACAGGGTTCCGGGGAGCTGTTTTTT.

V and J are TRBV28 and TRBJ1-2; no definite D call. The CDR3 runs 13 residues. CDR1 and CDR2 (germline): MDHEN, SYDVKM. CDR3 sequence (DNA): TGTGCGACTGGACTAAGCCCGAACTATGGCTACACCTTC. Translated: CATGLSPNYGYTF.

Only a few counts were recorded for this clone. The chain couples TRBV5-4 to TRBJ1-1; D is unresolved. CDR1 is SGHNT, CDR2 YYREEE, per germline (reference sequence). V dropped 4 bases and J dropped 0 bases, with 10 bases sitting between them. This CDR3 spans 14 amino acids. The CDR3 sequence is CASSATQLNTEAFF. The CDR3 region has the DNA TGTGCCAGCAGCGCGACACAATTGAACACTGAAGCTTTCTTT. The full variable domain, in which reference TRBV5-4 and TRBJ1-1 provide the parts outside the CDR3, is ETGVTQSPTHLIKTRGQQVTLRCSSQSGHNTVSWYQQALGQGPQFIFQYYREEENGRGNFPPRFSGLQFPNYSSELNVNALELDDSALYLCASSATQLNTEAFFGQGTRLTVV.

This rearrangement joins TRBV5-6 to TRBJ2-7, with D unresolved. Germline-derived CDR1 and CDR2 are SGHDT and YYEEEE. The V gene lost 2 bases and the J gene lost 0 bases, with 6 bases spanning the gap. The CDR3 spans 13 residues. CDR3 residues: CASSLGFSYEQYF. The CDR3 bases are TGTGCCAGCAGCTTAGGGTTCTCCTACGAGCAGTACTTC. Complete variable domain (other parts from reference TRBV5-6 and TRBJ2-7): DAGVTQSPTHLIKTRGQQVTLRCSPKSGHDTVSWYQQALGQGPQFIFQYYEEEERQRGNFPDRFSGHQFPNYSSELNVNALLLGDSALYLCASSLGFSYEQYFGPGTRLTVT.

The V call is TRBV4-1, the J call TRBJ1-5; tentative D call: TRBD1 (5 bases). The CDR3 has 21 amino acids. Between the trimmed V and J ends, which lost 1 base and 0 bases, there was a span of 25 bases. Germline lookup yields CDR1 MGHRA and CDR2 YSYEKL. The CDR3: CASSQAGGAEGVLISNQPQHF. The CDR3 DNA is TGCGCCAGCAGCCAAGCAGGCGGGGCAGAGGGTGTCCTCATTAGCAATCAGCCCCAGCATTTT.

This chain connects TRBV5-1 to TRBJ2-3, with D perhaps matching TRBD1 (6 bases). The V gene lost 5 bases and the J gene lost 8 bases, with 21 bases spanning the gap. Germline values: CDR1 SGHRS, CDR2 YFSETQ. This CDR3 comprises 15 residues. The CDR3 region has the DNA TGCGCCAGCAGGCCAGGGGCCGGGGATATTGTTACGCAGTATTTT. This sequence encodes CASRPGAGDIVTQYF.

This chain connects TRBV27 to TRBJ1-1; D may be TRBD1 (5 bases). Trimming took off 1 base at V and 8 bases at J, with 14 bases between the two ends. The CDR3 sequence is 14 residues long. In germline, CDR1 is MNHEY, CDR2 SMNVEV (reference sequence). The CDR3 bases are TGTGCCAGCAGTTTATGGTCCCCGGCAGGGGAAGCTTTCTTT. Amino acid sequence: CASSLWSPAGEAFF.

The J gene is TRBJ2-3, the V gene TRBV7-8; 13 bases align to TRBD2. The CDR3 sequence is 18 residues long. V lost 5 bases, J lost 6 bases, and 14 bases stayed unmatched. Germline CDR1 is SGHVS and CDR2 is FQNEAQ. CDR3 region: CASSTRYRTSGSTDTQYF. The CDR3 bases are TGTGCCAGCAGCACAAGATACCGGACTAGCGGGAGTACGGATACGCAGTATTTT.

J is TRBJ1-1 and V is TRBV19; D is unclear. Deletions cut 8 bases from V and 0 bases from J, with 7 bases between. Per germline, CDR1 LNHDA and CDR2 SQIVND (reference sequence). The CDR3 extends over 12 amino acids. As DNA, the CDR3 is TGTGCCAGTGGTGGGTTGAACACTGAAGCTTTCTTT. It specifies CASGGLNTEAFF.

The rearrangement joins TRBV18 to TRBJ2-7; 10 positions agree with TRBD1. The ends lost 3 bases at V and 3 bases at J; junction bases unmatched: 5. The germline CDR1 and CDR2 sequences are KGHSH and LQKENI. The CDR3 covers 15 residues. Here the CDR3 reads CASSPGGQGSYEQYF. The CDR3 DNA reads TGTGCCAGCTCACCTGGGGGACAGGGGAGCTACGAGCAGTACTTC. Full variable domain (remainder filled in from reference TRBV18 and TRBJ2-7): NAGVMQNPRHLVRRRGQEARLRCSPMKGHSHVYWYRQLPEEGLKFMVYLQKENIIDESGMPKERFSAEFPKEGPSILRIQQVVRGDSAAYFCASSPGGQGSYEQYFGPGTRLTVT.

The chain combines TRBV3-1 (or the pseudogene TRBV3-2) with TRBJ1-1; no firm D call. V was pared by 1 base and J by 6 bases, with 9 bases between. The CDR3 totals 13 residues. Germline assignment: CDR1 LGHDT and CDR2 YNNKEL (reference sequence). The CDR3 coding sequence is TGTGCCAGCAGCCAAGGACGCGGTTCTGAAGCTTTCTTT. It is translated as CASSQGRGSEAFF.

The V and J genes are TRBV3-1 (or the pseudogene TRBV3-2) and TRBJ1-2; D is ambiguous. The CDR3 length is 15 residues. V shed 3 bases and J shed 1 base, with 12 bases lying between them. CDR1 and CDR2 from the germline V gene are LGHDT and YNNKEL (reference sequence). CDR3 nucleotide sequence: TGTGCCAGCAGCCAGGCACACTTACTTAACTATGGCTACACCTTC. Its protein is CASSQAHLLNYGYTF.

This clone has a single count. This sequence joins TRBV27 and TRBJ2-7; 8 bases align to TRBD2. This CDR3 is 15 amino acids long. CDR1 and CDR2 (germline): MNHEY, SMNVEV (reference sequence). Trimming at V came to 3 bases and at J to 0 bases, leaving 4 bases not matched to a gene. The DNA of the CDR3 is TGTGCCAGCAGTTTCATAGCGGGGACCTCCTACGAGCAGTACTTC. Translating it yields CASSFIAGTSYEQYF.

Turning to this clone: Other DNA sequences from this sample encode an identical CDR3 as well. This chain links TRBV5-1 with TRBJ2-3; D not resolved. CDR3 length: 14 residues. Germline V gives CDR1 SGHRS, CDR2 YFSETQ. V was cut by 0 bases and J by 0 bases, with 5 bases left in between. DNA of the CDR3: TGCGCCAGCAGCTTGGGGGTGAGCACAGATACGCAGTATTTT. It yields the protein CASSLGVSTDTQYF. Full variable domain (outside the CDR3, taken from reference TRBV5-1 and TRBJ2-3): KAGVTQTPRYLIKTRGQQVTLSCSPISGHRSVSWYQQTPGQGLQFLFEYFSETQRNKGNFPGRFSGRQFSNSRSEMNVSTLELGDSALYLCASSLGVSTDTQYFGPGTRLTVL.

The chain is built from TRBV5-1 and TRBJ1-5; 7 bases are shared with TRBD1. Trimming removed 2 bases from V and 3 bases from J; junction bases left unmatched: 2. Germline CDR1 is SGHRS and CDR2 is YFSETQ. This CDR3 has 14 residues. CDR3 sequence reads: CASSFGTDNQPQHF. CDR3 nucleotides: TGCGCCAGCAGCTTCGGGACAGACAATCAGCCCCAGCATTTT.

CDR3 region: CASSLPAGGTDTQYF. The CDR3 DNA reads as TGTGCCAGCAGCTTACCAGCGGGGGGGACAGATACGCAGTATTTT. The chain combines TRBV7-9 with TRBJ2-3, with 10 bases identical to TRBD2. The CDR3 spans 15 residues. Germline values: CDR1 SEHNR, CDR2 FQNEAQ (reference sequence). After removal of 2 bases from V and 3 bases from J, the junction contained 2 bases not matched to a gene.

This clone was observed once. The CDR3 region is CASSSPWDTGNYGYTF. In DNA, the CDR3 is TGTGCCAGCAGTTCGCCCTGGGACACGGGTAACTATGGCTACACCTTC. The J gene is TRBJ1-2, the V gene TRBV28; D may be TRBD1 (6 bases). The CDR3 loop spans 16 amino acids. CDR1 and CDR2 from the germline V gene are MDHEN and SYDVKM. With 4 bases removed from V and 1 base from J, the gap between germline ends came to 16 bases.

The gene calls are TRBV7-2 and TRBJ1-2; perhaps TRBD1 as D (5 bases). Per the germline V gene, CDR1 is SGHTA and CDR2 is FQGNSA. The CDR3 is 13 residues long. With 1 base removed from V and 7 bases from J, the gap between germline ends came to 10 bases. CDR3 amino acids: CASSLGQMGGYTF. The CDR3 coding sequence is TGTGCCAGCAGCTTAGGACAGATGGGTGGCTACACCTTC.

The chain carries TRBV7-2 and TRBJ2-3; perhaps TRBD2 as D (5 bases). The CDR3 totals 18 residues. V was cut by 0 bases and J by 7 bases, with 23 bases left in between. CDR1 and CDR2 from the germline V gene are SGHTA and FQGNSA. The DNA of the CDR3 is TGTGCCAGCAGCTTAGCACCAGCTAGCAATGTAGGGAAAAATACGCAGTATTTT. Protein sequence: CASSLAPASNVGKNTQYF.

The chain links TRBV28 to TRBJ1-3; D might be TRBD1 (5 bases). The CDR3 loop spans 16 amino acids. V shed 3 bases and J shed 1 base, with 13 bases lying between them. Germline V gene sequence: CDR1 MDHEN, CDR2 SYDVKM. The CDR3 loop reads CASSFDHGASGNTIYF. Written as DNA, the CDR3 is TGTGCCAGCAGTTTCGACCACGGGGCTTCTGGAAACACCATATATTTT.

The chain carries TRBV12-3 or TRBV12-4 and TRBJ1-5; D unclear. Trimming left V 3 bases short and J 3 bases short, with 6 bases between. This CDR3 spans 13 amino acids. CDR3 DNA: TGTGCCAGCAGTTTGGCTGCCAATCAGCCCCAGCATTTT. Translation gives CASSLAANQPQHF.

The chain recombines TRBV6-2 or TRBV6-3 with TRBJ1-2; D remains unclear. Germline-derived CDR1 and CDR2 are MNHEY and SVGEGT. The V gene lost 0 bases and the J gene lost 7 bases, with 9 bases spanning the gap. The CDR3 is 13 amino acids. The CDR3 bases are TGTGCCAGCAGTTACTCGAACGTTCCTGGCTACACCTTC. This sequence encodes CASSYSNVPGYTF.

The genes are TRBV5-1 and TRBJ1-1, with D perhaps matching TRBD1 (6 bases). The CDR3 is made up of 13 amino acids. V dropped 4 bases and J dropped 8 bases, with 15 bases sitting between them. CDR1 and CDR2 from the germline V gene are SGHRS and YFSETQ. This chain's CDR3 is CASSKDGGQEAFF. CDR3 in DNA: TGCGCCAGCAGCAAAGACGGGGGGCAGGAAGCTTTCTTT.

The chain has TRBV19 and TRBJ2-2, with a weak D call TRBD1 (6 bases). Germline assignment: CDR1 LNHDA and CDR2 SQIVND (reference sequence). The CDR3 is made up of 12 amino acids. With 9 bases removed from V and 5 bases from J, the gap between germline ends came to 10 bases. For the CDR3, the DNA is TGTGCCAGCTACAGGGATACCGGGGAGCTGTTTTTT. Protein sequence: CASYRDTGELFF.

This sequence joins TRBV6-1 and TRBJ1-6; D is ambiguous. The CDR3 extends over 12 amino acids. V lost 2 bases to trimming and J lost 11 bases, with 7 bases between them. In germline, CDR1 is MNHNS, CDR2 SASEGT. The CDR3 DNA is TGTGCCAGCAGTGAACGTGTGGCACCCCTCCACTTT. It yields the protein CASSERVAPLHF.

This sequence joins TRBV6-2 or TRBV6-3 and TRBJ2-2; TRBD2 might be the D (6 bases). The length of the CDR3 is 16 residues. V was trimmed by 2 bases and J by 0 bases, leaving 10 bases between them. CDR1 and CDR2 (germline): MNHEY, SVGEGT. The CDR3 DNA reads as TGTGCCAGCAGTTACCGTTTAGCGGCGAACACCGGGGAGCTGTTTTTT. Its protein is CASSYRLAANTGELFF.

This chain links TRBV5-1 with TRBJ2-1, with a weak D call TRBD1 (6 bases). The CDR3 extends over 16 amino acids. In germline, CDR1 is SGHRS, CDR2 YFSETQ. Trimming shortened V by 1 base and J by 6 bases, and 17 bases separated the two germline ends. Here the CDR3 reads CASSLRGSGYVNEQFF. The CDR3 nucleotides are TGCGCCAGCAGCTTGAGGGGGTCGGGTTATGTCAATGAGCAGTTCTTC. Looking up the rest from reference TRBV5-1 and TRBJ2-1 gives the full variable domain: KAGVTQTPRYLIKTRGQQVTLSCSPISGHRSVSWYQQTPGQGLQFLFEYFSETQRNKGNFPGRFSGRQFSNSRSEMNVSTLELGDSALYLCASSLRGSGYVNEQFFGPGTRLTVL.

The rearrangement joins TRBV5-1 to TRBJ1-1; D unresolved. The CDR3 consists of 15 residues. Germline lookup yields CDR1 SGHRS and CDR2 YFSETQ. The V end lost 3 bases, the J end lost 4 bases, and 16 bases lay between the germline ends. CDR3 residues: CASSSVLGPGTEAFF. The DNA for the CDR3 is TGCGCCAGCAGCTCCGTCTTAGGCCCGGGCACTGAAGCTTTCTTT.

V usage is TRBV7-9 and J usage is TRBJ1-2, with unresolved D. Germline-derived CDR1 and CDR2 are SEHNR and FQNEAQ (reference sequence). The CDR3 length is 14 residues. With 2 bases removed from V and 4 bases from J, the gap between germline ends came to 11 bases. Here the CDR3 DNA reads TGTGCCAGCAGCTTAAGCGGGGAATCCTATGGCTACACCTTC. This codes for CASSLSGESYGYTF. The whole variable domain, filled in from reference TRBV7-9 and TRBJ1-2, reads DTGVSQNPRHKITKRGQNVTFRCDPISEHNRLYWYRQTLGQGPEFLTYFQNEAQLEKSRLLSDRFSAERPKGSFSTLEIQRTEQGDSAMYLCASSLSGESYGYTFGSGTRLTVV.

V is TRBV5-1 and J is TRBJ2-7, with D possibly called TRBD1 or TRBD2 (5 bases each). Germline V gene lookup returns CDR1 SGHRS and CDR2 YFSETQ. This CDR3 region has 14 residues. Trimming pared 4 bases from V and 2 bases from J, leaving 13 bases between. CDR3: CASSEAGTTYEQYF. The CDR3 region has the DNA TGCGCCAGCAGCGAGGCCGGGACGACCTACGAGCAGTACTTC.

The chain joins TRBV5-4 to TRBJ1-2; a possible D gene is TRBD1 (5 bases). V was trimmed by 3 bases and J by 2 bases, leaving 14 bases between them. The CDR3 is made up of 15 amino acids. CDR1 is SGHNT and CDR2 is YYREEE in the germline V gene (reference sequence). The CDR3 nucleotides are TGTGCCAGCAGCTCGGGACTTCAGGGAAACTATGGCTACACCTTC. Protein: CASSSGLQGNYGYTF.